The clone carrying this TCR beta chain occurred a few times. The table came from immunoSEQ multiplex PCR; TCRdb's copy has only in-frame clones and leaves some out. The sample contains about 55,000 clones, over 60% of which appear only once. This CDR3 is 13 amino acids long. V was clipped by 2 bases and J by 3 bases, with 9 bases between them. CDR1 is SGHDT and CDR2 is YYEEEE in the germline V gene. This specimen comes from a study of CD4+ T cells in melanoma. The sample consisted of tumor tissue. The sequence was obtained from a human donor with melanoma. The chain has TRBV5-6 and TRBJ2-7; possibly TRBD2 for D (6 bases). CDR3 region: CASSFGGFYEQYF. The CDR3 nucleotides read TGTGCCAGCAGCTTTGGGGGGTTCTACGAGCAGTACTTC. The variable domain in full, completed from reference TRBV5-6 and TRBJ2-7, reads DAGVTQSPTHLIKTRGQQVTLRCSPKSGHDTVSWYQQALGQGPQFIFQYYEEEERQRGNFPDRFSGHQFPNYSSELNVNALLLGDSALYLCASSFGGFYEQYFGPGTRLTVT.